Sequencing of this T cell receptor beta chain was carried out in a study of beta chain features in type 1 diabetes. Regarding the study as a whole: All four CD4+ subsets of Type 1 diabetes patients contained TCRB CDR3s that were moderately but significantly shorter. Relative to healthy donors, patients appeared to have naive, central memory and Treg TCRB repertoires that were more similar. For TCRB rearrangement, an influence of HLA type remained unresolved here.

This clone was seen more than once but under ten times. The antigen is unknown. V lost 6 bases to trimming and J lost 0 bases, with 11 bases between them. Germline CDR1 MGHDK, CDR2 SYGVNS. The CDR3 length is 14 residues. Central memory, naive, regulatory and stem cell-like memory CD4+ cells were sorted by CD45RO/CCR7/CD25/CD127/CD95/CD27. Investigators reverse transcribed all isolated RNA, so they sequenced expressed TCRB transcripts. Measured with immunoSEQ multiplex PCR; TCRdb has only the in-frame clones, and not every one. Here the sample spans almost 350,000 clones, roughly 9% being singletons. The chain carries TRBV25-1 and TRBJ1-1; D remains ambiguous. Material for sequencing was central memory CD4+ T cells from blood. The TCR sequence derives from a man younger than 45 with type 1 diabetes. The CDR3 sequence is CASSRGGMNTEAFF. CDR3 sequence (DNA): TGTGCCAGCAGCCGGGGTGGGATGAACACTGAAGCTTTCTTT.